Following are 5 T cell receptor beta chains from one sample sequenced in a study of blood T cell repertoires in COVID-19. Sequenced by immunoSEQ multiplex PCR; TCRdb stores in-frame clones only, minus some. The table shows 150,000 or so clones, with roughly 80% occurring only once. The sample consisted of peripheral blood. All receptors come from a woman aged 55-69 years with acute or convalescent COVID-19.

The chain links TRBV30 to TRBJ1-1, with 7 bases lining up with TRBD1. CDR3 size: 17 residues. Germline CDR1 and CDR2: GTSNPN and SVGIG (reference sequence). After removal of 0 bases from V and 6 bases from J, the junction contained 16 bases not matched to a gene. The CDR3 loop reads CAWSVSGQRTRRSEAFF. The CDR3 DNA reads TGTGCCTGGAGTGTATCGGGACAGCGAACGCGACGGTCTGAAGCTTTCTTT.

This rearrangement joins TRBV12-1 to TRBJ1-2; the DNA was not compared with TRBD1, the D call given in the table. TRBV12-1 is flagged as a pseudogene. The CDR3 contains 14 residues. The CDR3 coding sequence is TGTGCCAGCAGCTTTCAGGGTAATGACTATGGCTACACCTTC. Its protein product is CASSFQGNDYGYTF.

This clone came up a few times. The chain recombines TRBV5-1 with TRBJ1-6, with TRBD1 identical over 7 bases. Germline V lookup: CDR1 SGHRS, CDR2 YFSETQ. J lost 0 bases, V lost 4 bases, and 10 bases had no gene match. The CDR3 runs 18 residues. The CDR3 DNA reads as TGCGCCAGCAGCCCCGGACAGGACCCGAGCTCCTATAATTCACCCCTCCACTTT. Encoded protein: CASSPGQDPSSYNSPLHF.

The gene calls are TRBV2 and TRBJ2-1; TRBD2 might be the D (6 bases). This CDR3 region has 19 residues. Trimming shortened V by 3 bases and J by 4 bases, and 25 bases separated the two germline ends. Germline assignment: CDR1 SNHLY and CDR2 FYNNEI. The CDR3 nucleotides are TGTGCCAGCAGTGAGACAGCACTAGCCACCACAAGGACATACAATGAGCAGTTCTTC. As protein: CASSETALATTRTYNEQFF.

The rearrangement links TRBV24-1 to TRBJ2-5, with 7 bases lining up with TRBD2. Germline assignment: CDR1 KGHDR and CDR2 SFDVKD. This CDR3 has 13 residues. V lost 7 bases and J lost 5; bases outside the gene matches: 6. This CDR3 is CATSRGVGETQYF. Here the CDR3 DNA reads TGTGCCACCAGCCGGGGGGTCGGGGAGACCCAGTACTTC.